This T cell receptor (beta chain) derives from a study of blood T cell repertoires in COVID-19. Across the whole study: Spain, Italy and the United States supplied samples that represented acute and convalescent COVID-19. PBMCs, B-cell-depleted T cells, or T cells provided the cDNA or gDNA that made up the material.

The V and J ends lost 2 bases and 1 base, in that order; junction bases with no gene match: 9. In germline, CDR1 is LNHDA, CDR2 SQIVND (reference sequence). The CDR3 is 17 residues long. Sequencing used immunoSEQ multiplex PCR; TCRdb keeps in-frame clones, though not all of them. The sample has tens of thousands of clones; around 83% are singletons. The chain joins TRBV19 to TRBJ2-7; 9 bases are shared with TRBD2. The sample taken for sequencing was peripheral blood. The source is a man aged 25-40 years with COVID-19, enrolled during active disease. CDR3 in amino acids: CASSISSGTLHSYEQYF. The CDR3 nucleotides read TGTGCCAGTAGTATATCTAGCGGGACCCTCCATTCCTACGAGCAGTACTTC.